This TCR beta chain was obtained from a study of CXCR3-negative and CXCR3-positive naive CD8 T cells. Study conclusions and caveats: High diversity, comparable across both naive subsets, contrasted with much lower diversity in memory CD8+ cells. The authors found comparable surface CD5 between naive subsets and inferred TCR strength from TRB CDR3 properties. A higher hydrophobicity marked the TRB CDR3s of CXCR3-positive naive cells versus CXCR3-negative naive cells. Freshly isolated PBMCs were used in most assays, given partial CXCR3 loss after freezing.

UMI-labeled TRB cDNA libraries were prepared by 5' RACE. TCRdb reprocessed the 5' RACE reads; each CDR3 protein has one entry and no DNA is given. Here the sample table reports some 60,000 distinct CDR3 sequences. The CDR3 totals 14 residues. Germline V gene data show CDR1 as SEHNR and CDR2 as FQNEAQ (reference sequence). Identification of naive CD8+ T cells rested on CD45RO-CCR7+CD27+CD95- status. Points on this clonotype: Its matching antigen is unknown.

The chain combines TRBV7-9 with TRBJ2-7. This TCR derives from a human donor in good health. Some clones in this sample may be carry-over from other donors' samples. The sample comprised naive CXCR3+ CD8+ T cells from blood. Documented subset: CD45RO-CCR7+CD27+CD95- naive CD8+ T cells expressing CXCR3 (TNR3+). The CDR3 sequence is CASSFGVNSYEQYF.